This T cell receptor beta chain was identified in a study of long-term antiretroviral therapy in people with HIV (dated by TCRdb to 2022 to 2024). Study-level background: The earliest samples were collected roughly a decade before the 2015 WHO recommendation for immediate ART, at a time when ART was usually postponed until CD4 counts fell. Whether ART initiation and durable HIV suppression were associated with changes in peripheral blood TRB repertoire composition and diversity was tested in a retrospective serial study. A total of 192 cryopreserved PBMC samples were contributed to the cohort by 30 adults with confirmed HIV infection, with samples collected serially over a mean of approximately six years (range 1-12). Eleven of the 30 participants with HIV were female. No cross-contamination during QIAcube processing was seen in test extractions of a monoclonal T-cell line run alongside roughly 35 polyclonal samples. Overall results and qualifications from the work: The samples span the years 2004 to 2017, and the ART regimens used at that time may not be as effective as current regimens. Expanded TRB clones identified before ART initiation dominated the repertoire across all time points, though the dominance fluctuated and decreased in many PLHIV after ART. Because pre-ART samples had limited cell numbers, profiling was done on unsorted PBMC rather than on sorted CD4+ and CD8+ T cells. Starting ART was linked to a significant rise in TRB diversity, yet even with long-term ART the diversity remained significantly lower than in transplant donor controls. Limited PBMC availability meant only the TCR beta chain was sequenced, without alpha chain pairing. HIV repertoires had narrower CDR3 length ranges than controls, and the network structure suggested an antigen-experienced repertoire that shifted only slightly toward naive after ART. Inferences about post-ART repertoire changes were limited because no data were available on ART adherence, viral resistance or therapy changes.

This clone was seen just once. The specificity of this receptor is unknown. Nothing much larger sits one base from this clone, and base qualities are not available. The immunoSEQ hsTCRB v3.0 assay was used at survey level resolution for TRB variable region sequencing. TRB sequencing targeted a depth of roughly 40,000-55,000 T-cell genomes per sample. TRB libraries were pooled and sequenced on an Illumina MiSeq using a v3 150-cycle kit. As for the authors' bioinformatics: Analysis of repertoires was carried out in R inside a reproducible Nextflow workflow spanning QC, data transformation and analysis. LymphoSeq2, an R package for exploring AIRR-Seq data, was used to implement the custom analyses. A handful of samples that produced fewer than 5000 total TRB sequences were removed, so 200 or so HIV repertoires were analyzed. Among the approximately 190 retained HIV repertoires, 59 were collected before ART initiation and 120 to 140 after ART initiation. Each repertoire was downsampled to 5000 TRB nucleotide sequences, and summary statistics were averaged across 100 downsampling iterations. The analysis kept only TRB sequences whose CDR3 regions were at least seven amino acids long. A Shannon entropy-derived clonality score and the Gini coefficient were used to measure diversity. In the repertoire networks, any two of the top 5000 CDR3 amino acid sequences were connected whenever the two sequences differed by an edit distance of one. GLIPH2 predicted antigen specificity groups and MHC restriction for TRB CDR3 amino acid sequences. Known CMV, EBV, HIV or tissue antigen associations were flagged by matching CDR3 amino acid sequences against VDJdb and McPAS-TCR. Pre-ART, post-ART and control groups were compared with Wilcoxon signed-rank tests and Holm-Bonferroni correction. The immuneACCESS repertoire file appears here via TCRdb, limited to in-frame rearrangements. These files lack a portion of the clones; in checked studies, under half of the deficit traces to unresolved V genes, and the cause of the others is not known. Clone size and V and J calls were adopted from that table, with D and trimming inferred from the DNA. This sample is represented by tens of thousands of clones; more than 85% of them were singletons. The ten biggest clones cover about 6% of the sample.

Inclusion was restricted to participants for whom at least one PBMC sample before ART initiation and at least two post-ART samples were available. Every participant with HIV received treatment in the United States of America. Before DNA extraction, cryopreserved samples of about 0.95-10 million PBMC were thawed and then washed. At the time of the earliest PBMC sample, participants with HIV were aged between about 20 and 55 years. Per participant, PBMC samples came from 1-4 timepoints prior to ART initiation and 2-8 timepoints following ART initiation, for a median of 7 samples. Serial HIV viral load, CD4+ T-cell count, ART history and demographic data were obtained for every participant. Genomic DNA was extracted from unsorted PBMC with a Qiagen kit on a QIAcube, with processing performed in batches of 12 samples. CDR1 MNHEY and CDR2 SVGAGI were looked up in the germline V gene. There are 15 amino acids in the CDR3, from cysteine to phenylalanine inclusive. The entry retains the CDR3 DNA only, 45 bases that are in frame from base 1. Compared with germline, V lacks 7 bases and J lacks 7 bases; bases without a gene match: 6.

This sequence uses TRBV6-5 and TRBJ2-1; 14 central bases correspond to TRBD2. The source of this sequence is a woman between 35 and 50 years old with HIV. The sample here was unsorted PBMCs, taken less than 6.8 years after starting antiretroviral therapy. The sequenced DNA is TGTGCCAGCACTACGGGACTAGCGGGGGCTAATGAGCAGTTCTTC. This yields the protein CASTTGLAGANEQFF.